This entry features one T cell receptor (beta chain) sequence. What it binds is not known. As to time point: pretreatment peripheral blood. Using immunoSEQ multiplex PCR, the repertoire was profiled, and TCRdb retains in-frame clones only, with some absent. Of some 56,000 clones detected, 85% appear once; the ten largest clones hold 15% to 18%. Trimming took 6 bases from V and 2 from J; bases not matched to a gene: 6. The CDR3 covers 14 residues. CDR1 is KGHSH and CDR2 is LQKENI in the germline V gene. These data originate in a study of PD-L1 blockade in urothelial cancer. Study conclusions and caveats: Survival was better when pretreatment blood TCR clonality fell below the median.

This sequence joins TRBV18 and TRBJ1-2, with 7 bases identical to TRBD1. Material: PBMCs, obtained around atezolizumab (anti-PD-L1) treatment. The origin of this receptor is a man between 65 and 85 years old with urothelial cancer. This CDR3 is CASSPGTANYGYTF. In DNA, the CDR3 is TGTGCCAGCTCTCCGGGGACAGCGAACTATGGCTACACCTTC.